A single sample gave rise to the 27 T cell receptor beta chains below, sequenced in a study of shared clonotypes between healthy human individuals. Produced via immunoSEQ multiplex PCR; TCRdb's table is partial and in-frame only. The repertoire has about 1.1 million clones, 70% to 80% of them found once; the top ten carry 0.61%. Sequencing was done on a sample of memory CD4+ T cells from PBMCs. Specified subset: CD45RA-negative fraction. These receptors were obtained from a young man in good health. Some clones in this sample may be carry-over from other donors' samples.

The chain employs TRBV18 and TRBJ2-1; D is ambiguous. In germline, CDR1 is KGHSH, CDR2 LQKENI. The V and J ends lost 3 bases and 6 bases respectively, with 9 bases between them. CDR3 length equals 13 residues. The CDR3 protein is CASSPGLSNEQFF. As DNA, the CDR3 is TGTGCCAGCTCACCGGGGTTGAGCAATGAGCAGTTCTTC.

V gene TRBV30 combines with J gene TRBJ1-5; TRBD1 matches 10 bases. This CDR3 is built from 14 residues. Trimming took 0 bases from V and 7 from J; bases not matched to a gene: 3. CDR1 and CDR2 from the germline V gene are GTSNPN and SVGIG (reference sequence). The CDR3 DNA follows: TGTGCCTGGAGTGTTGGGACAGGGGAACAGCCCCAGCATTTT. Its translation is CAWSVGTGEQPQHF.

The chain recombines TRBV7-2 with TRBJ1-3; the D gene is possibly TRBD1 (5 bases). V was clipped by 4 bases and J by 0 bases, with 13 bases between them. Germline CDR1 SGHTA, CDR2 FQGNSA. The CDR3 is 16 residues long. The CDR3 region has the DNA TGTGCCAGCAGCTCCGCAGGGATGAACTCTGGAAACACCATATATTTT. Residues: CASSSAGMNSGNTIYF. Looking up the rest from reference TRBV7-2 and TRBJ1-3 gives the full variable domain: GAGVSQSPSNKVTEKGKDVELRCDPISGHTALYWYRQSLGQGLEFLIYFQGNSAPDKSGLPSDRFSAERTGGSVSTLTIQRTQQEDSAVYLCASSSAGMNSGNTIYFGEGSWLTVV.

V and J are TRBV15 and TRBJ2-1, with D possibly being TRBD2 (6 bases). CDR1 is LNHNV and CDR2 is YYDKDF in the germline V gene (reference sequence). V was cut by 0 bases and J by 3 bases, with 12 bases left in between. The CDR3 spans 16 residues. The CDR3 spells CATSRDWRLDYNEQFF. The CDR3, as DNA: TGTGCCACCAGCAGAGATTGGAGACTAGACTACAATGAGCAGTTCTTC.

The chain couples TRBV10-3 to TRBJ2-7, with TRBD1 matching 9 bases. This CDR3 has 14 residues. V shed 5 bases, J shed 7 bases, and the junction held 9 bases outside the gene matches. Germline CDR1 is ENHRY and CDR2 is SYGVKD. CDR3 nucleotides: TGTGCCATCAGTACAAGGGACAGGGAAGGGGAGCAGTACTTC. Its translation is CAISTRDREGEQYF.

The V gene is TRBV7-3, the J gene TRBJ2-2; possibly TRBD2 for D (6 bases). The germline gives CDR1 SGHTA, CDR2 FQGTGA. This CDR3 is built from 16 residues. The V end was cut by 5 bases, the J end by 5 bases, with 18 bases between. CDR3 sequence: CASSPAGQAETGELFF. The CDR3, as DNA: TGTGCCAGCAGCCCGGCGGGGCAAGCAGAGACCGGGGAGCTGTTTTTT.

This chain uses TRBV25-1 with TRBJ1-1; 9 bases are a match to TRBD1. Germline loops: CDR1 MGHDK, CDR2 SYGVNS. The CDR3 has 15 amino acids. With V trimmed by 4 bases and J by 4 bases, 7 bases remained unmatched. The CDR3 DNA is TGTGCCAGCAGTGGAGACAGGGGGAGGGTCACTGAAGCTTTCTTT. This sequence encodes CASSGDRGRVTEAFF.

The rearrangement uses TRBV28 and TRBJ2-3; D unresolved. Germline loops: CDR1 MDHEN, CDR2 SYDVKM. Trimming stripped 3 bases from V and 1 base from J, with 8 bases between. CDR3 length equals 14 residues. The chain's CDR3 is CASSLPVGTDTQYF. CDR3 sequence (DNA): TGTGCCAGCAGTTTGCCGGTGGGCACAGATACGCAGTATTTT.

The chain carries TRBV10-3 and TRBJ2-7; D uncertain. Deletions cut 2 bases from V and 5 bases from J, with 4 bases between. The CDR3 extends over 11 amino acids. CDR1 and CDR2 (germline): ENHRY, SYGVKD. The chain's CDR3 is CAISERDEQYF. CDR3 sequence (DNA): TGTGCCATCAGTGAGCGGGACGAGCAGTACTTC.

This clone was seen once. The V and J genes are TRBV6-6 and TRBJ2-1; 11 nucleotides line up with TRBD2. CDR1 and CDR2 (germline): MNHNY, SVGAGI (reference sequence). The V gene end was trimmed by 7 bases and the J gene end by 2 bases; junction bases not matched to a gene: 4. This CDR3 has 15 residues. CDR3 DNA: TGTGCCAGCAACCGACTAGCGGGGCCCTACAATGAGCAGTTCTTC. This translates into CASNRLAGPYNEQFF.

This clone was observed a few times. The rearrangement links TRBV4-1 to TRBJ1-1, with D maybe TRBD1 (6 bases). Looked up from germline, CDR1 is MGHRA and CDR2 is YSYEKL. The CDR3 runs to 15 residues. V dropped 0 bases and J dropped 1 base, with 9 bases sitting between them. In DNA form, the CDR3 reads TGCGCCAGCAGCCAAGAAGGGGGGTGGAACACTGAAGCTTTCTTT. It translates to CASSQEGGWNTEAFF.

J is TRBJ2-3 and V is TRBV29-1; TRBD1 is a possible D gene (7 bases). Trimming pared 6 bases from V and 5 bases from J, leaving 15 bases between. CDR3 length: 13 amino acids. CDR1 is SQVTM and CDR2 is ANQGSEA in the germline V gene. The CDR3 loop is CSVEYRGGDTQYF. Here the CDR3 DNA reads TGCAGCGTCGAATACAGGGGAGGAGATACGCAGTATTTT.

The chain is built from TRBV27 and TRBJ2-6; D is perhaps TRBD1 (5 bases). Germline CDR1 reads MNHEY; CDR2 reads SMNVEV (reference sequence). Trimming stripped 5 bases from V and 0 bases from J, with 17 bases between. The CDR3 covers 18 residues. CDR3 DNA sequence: TGTGCCAGCAGTAGCACTGGATACAGGTCCTCTGGGGCCAACGTCCTGACTTTC. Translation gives CASSSTGYRSSGANVLTF.

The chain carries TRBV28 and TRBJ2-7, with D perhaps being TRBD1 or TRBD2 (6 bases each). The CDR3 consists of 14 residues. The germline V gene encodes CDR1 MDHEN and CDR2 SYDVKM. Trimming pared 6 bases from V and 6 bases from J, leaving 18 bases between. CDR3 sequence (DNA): TGTGCCAGCAGCCCCGGGGGCGTCGATGGCGAGCAGTACTTC. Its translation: CASSPGGVDGEQYF.

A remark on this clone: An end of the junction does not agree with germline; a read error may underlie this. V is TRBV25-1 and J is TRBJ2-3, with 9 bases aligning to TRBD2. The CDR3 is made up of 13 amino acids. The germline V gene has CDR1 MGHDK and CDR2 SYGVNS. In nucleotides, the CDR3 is TGTGCCAGCGTTAGCGGGAGCACAGGTACGCAGTATTTT. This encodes CASVSGSTGTQYF.

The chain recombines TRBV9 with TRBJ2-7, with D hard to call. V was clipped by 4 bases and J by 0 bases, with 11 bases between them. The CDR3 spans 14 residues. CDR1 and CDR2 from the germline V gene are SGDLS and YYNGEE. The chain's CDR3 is CASSQAGPSYEQYF. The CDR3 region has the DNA TGTGCCAGCAGCCAAGCCGGACCCTCCTACGAGCAGTACTTC.

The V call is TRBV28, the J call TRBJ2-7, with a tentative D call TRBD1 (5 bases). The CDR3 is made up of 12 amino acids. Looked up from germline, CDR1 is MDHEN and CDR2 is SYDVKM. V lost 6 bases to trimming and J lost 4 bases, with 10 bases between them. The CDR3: CASRSGFYEQYF. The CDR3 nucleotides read TGTGCCAGCAGGTCAGGGTTTTACGAGCAGTACTTC.

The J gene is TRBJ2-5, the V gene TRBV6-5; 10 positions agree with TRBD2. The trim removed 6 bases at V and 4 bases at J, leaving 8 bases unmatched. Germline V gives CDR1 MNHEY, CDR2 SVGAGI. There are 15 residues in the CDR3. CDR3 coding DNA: TGTGCCAGCAGACGGGGCTTAGCGGGAGGAGAGACCCAGTACTTC. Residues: CASRRGLAGGETQYF.

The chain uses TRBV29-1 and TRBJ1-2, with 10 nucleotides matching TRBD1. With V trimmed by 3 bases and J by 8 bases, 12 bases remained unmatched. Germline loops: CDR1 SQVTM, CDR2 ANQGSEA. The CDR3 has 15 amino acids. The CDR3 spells CSVDTRDRGHDGYTF. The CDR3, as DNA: TGCAGCGTTGATACCCGGGACAGGGGCCACGACGGCTACACCTTC. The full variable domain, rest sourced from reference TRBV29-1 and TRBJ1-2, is SAVISQKPSRDICQRGTSLTIQCQVDSQVTMMFWYRQQPGQSLTLIATANQGSEATYESGFVIDKFPISRPNLTFSTLTVSNMSPEDSSIYLCSVDTRDRGHDGYTFGSGTRLTVV.

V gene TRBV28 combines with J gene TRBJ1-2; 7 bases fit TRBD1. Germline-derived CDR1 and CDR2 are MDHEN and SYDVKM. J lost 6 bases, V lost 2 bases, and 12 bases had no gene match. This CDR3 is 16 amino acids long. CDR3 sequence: CASSLRGRAGVDGYTF. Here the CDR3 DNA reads TGTGCCAGCAGTTTAAGGGGGCGCGCCGGCGTGGATGGCTACACCTTC.

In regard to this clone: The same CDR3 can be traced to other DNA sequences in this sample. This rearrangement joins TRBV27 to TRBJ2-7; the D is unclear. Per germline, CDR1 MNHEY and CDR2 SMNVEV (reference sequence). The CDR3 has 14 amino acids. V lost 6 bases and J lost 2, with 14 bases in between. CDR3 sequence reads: CASSRSGFTYEQYF. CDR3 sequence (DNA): TGTGCCAGCAGCCGAAGTGGATTTACCTACGAGCAGTACTTC.

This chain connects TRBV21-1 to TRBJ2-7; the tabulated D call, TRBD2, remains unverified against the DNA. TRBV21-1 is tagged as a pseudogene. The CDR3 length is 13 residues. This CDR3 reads CASRGTINYEQYF. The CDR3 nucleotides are TGTGCCAGCAGGGGGACTATCAACTACGAGCAGTACTTC.

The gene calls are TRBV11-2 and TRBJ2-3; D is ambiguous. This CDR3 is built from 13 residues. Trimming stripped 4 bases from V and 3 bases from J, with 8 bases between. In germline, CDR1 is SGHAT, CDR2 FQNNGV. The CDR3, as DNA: TGTGCCAGCAGCTCCCAGGATACAGATACGCAGTATTTT. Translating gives CASSSQDTDTQYF.

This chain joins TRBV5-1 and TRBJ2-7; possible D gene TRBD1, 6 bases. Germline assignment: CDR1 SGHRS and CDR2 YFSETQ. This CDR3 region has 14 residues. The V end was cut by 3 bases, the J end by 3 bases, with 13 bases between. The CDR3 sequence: CASSYDRRFYEQYF. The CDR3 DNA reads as TGCGCCAGCAGCTACGACAGGAGATTCTACGAGCAGTACTTC.

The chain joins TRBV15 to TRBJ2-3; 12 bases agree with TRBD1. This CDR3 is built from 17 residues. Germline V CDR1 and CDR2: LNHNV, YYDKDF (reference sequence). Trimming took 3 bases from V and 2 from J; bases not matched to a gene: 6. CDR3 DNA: TGTGCCACCAGCAGGGGGACAGGGGGCTTGTCCACAGATACGCAGTATTTT. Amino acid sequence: CATSRGTGGLSTDTQYF.

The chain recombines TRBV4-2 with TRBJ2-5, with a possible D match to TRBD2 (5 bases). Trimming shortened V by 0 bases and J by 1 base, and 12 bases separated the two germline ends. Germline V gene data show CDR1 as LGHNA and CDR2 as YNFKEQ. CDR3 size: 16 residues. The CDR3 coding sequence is TGTGCCAGCAGCCAAGATCAGCGGAGCGTCCAAGAGACCCAGTACTTC. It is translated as CASSQDQRSVQETQYF.

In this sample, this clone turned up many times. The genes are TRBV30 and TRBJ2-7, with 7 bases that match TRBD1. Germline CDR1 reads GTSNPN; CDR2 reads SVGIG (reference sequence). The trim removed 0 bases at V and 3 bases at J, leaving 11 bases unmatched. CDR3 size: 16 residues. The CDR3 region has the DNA TGTGCCTGGAGTGTAATCTTTTGGGACAGTAGCTACGAGCAGTACTTC. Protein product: CAWSVIFWDSSYEQYF.